The 2 T cell receptor beta chains presented below share a single source sample, sequenced in a study of post-analysis software for immune sequencing data. Study-wide results and limits: Five or six TRBV segments, TRBV5-6, TRBV5-1 and TRBV20-1 among them, were found more frequent in patients than controls.

Prepared TCR beta cDNA libraries contained unique molecular identifiers. Using its own MiXCR run on the PCR reads, TCRdb lists one record per CDR3 protein. The sample has about 820,000 distinct CDR3 sequences; roughly half are singletons. Their target antigens are unknown. Sequenced sample: blood. Receptor source: a girl aged 5 to 17 with multiple sclerosis.

The chain has TRBV10-3 and TRBJ2-6, with 10 bases lining up with TRBD2. CDR1 and CDR2 (germline): ENHRY, SYGVKD. This CDR3 has 19 residues. V shed 6 bases and J 1 base; nucleotides not matched to a gene: 12. The CDR3 is CAISEIIAGGLSGANVLTF. The CDR3 DNA is TGTGCCATCAGCGAGATAATAGCGGGAGGCTTATCTGGGGCCAACGTCCTGACTTTC.

The V call is TRBV20-1, the J call TRBJ2-5, with D perhaps matching TRBD1 (6 bases). V lost 0 bases, J lost 0 bases, and 14 bases lay in between. There are 16 residues in the CDR3. CDR1 is DFQATT, CDR2 SNEGSKA, per germline (reference sequence). CDR3 region: CSARDPQTGNQETQYF. The CDR3 nucleotides are TGCAGTGCTAGAGATCCCCAGACAGGAAACCAAGAGACCCAGTACTTC.